This T cell receptor beta chain was documented in a study of control samples from healthy donors and cancer patients. Sequenced by immunoSEQ multiplex PCR; TCRdb stores in-frame clones only, minus some. Of about 190,000 clones in the sample, about 89% were seen once. V was trimmed by 0 bases and J by 0 bases, leaving 14 bases between them. This CDR3 comprises 16 residues. CDR1 and CDR2 from the germline V gene are GTSNPN and SVGIG (reference sequence). The chain has TRBV30 and TRBJ1-1; TRBD1 might be the D (6 bases). Sequencing input: blood. This receptor was identified in a man younger than 40 in good health. The DNA of the CDR3 is TGTGCCTGGAGTGTCGGGGGGGCTGTAATGAACACTGAAGCTTTCTTT. Encoded protein: CAWSVGGAVMNTEAFF.